A selection of T cell receptor beta chains follows, all from one sample in a study of blood T cell repertoires in COVID-19. Measured with immunoSEQ multiplex PCR; TCRdb has only the in-frame clones, and not every one. The top ten clones hold about 2.5% of a sample with some 360,000 clones, 87% of them seen once. The sample comprised peripheral blood. The receptors shown here come from a woman aged 60 to 75 with COVID-19, enrolled during active disease. CDR3s include the opening cysteine and the closing phenylalanine or tryptophan. The order of the fields is clone size, D gene, J gene, V gene, CDR3 protein, CDR3 DNA. A D gene is named only where the DNA matches it firmly. Rows give clone size only sometimes, using once, few, many, or a class for an expanded clone.

-	-	TRBJ2-1	TRBV7-3	CASSLTQGVLGEQFF	TGTGCCAGCAGCTTAACACAGGGCGTATTAGGGGAGCAGTTCTTC
-	-	TRBJ1-6	TRBV18	CASSPYPAPLHF	TGTGCCAGCTCGCCGTATCCGGCACCCCTCCACTTT
-	-	TRBJ2-2	TRBV19	CASSFQGRTNTGELFF	TGTGCCAGTAGTTTCCAGGGGCGCACGAACACCGGGGAGCTGTTTTTT
-	-	TRBJ1-5	TRBV19	CASSPLQANQPQHF	TGTGCCAGTAGTCCATTACAGGCCAATCAGCCCCAGCATTTT
-	TRBD2	TRBJ2-1	TRBV7-6	CASSRKTSGGNDEQFF	TGTGCCAGCAGCCGGAAGACTAGCGGGGGGAACGATGAGCAGTTCTTC
-	TRBD2	TRBJ2-1	TRBV11-2	CASSSLWTSGINEQFF	TGTGCCAGCAGCTCTCTTTGGACTAGCGGGATCAATGAGCAGTTCTTC
-	-	TRBJ1-2	TRBV7-2	CASSEIGSVYGYTF	TGTGCCAGCAGCGAAATCGGGAGTGTCTATGGCTACACCTTC
-	-	TRBJ2-7	TRBV28	CASNKGRRAHEQYF	TGTGCCAGCAATAAGGGTCGCAGGGCCCACGAGCAGTACTTC
once	-	TRBJ1-4	TRBV2	CASRYTGNEKLFF	TGTGCCAGCAGGTACACAGGGAATGAAAAACTGTTTTTT
-	-	TRBJ1-1	TRBV3-1/TRBV3-2	CASSQDRETEAFF	TGTGCCAGCAGCCAAGACAGGGAAACTGAAGCTTTCTTT
-	TRBD2	TRBJ2-7	TRBV7-9	CASSFPGGGSYEQYF	TGTGCCAGCAGCTTCCCCGGCGGGGGCTCCTACGAGCAGTACTTC
-	-	TRBJ1-5	TRBV4-1	CASSQGNGPRDQPQHF	TGCGCCAGCAGCCAGGGGAACGGGCCGAGGGATCAGCCCCAGCATTTT
once	TRBD1	TRBJ2-7	TRBV6-5	CAVRQGSEQYF	TGTGCCGTAAGACAGGGGAGCGAGCAGTACTTC
-	-	TRBJ1-4	TRBV30	CAWTPQGLANEKLFF	TGTGCCTGGACCCCCCAGGGGCTGGCTAATGAAAAACTGTTTTTT
-	-	TRBJ2-1	TRBV7-3	CASSLEGGDPYYNEQFF	TGTGCCAGCAGCTTAGAGGGCGGGGATCCCTACTACAATGAGCAGTTCTTC
-	-	TRBJ2-2	TRBV18	CASSPTRNTGELFF	TGTGCCAGCTCACCAACGAGAAACACCGGGGAGCTGTTTTTT
-	-	TRBJ1-3	TRBV7-8	CASGPRLFSGNTIYF	TGTGCCAGCGGCCCTAGACTGTTCTCTGGAAACACCATATATTTT
-	TRBD2	TRBJ2-3	TRBV7-3	CASSHGGYPTDTQYF	TGTGCCAGCAGCCACGGGGGGTACCCTACAGATACGCAGTATTTT
-	TRBD1	TRBJ1-2	TRBV27	CATQGGQNYGYTF	TGTGCCACCCAAGGGGGACAGAACTATGGCTACACCTTC
-	TRBD1	TRBJ1-5	TRBV2	CASSRRETGVGQPQHF	TGTGCCAGCAGCCGGCGGGAGACAGGGGTCGGTCAGCCCCAGCATTTT
few	-	TRBJ2-1	TRBV6-1	CASSEQEGSNEQFF	TGTGCCAGCAGTGAACAAGAGGGTAGCAATGAGCAGTTCTTC
once	TRBD1	TRBJ2-2	TRBV7-9	CASSLFPRDRGGGELFF	TGTGCCAGCAGCTTATTCCCCCGGGACAGGGGTGGCGGGGAGCTGTTTTTT
-	TRBD1	TRBJ1-4	TRBV28	CASWGQGSEKLFF	TGTGCCAGCTGGGGACAGGGGAGTGAAAAACTGTTTTTT